This TCR beta chain was obtained from a study of PD-1 blockade in classical Hodgkin lymphoma. Study details: Nivolumab dosing for patients was 3 mg/kg, administered intravenously every 2 weeks. General study findings and limits: Lower baseline TCR diversity marked trial partial responders and progressors.

Assay used: immunoSEQ multiplex PCR; TCRdb lists only in-frame clones, some missing. The table lists some 13,000 clones, more than 85% of them singletons. There was relapse after autologous stem cell transplantation in every patient, and there was variation in brentuximab vedotin exposure. This clone has just one count. The antigen is undetermined. The germline V gene has CDR1 SGHTA and CDR2 FQGNSA. V was clipped by 5 bases and J by 1 base, with 11 bases between them. The CDR3 consists of 14 residues. The sample was peripheral blood mononuclear cells (PBMCs), taken at baseline. J is TRBJ2-5 and V is TRBV7-2; perhaps TRBD1 as D (6 bases). The sequence came from a human donor with classical Hodgkin lymphoma. The CDR3 here is CASSGTGFQETQYF. The CDR3 DNA follows: TGTGCCAGCAGCGGTACAGGGTTCCAAGAGACCCAGTACTTC.